Below are 6 T cell receptor beta chains sequenced from a single sample in a study of blood T cell repertoires in COVID-19. Here immunoSEQ multiplex PCR was the method, and the copy in TCRdb shows in-frame clones only, minus some. This table holds roughly 88,000 clones, 80% to 90% found once. Material: peripheral blood. These receptors were obtained from an elderly woman with acute or convalescent COVID-19.

The gene calls are TRBV12-3 or TRBV12-4 and TRBJ1-5; no firm D call. The CDR3 loop spans 13 amino acids. The germline V and J ends were trimmed by 3 bases and 7 bases, with 10 bases remaining between them. CDR3 sequence (DNA): TGTGCCAGCAGTTTTACGGGTGGGCAGCCCCAGCATTTT. Protein sequence: CASSFTGGQPQHF.

The J gene is TRBJ1-1, the V gene TRBV19, with 7 positions matching TRBD1. The CDR3 runs to 14 residues. From germline, CDR1 is LNHDA and CDR2 SQIVND (reference sequence). The V segment lost 2 bases and the J segment 4 bases; nucleotides outside the gene matches: 4. CDR3 bases: TGTGCCAGTAGTATAAGGGGGCCGGGCACTGAAGCTTTCTTT. It specifies CASSIRGPGTEAFF.

The CDR3 loop is CASSPRQSLRTDTQYF. CDR3 nucleotide sequence: TGTGCCAGCTCACCACGTCAATCCCTACGCACAGATACGCAGTATTTT. The V and J genes are TRBV18 and TRBJ2-3; D is ambiguous. Germline V lookup: CDR1 KGHSH, CDR2 LQKENI. V was clipped by 1 base and J by 1 base, with 12 bases between them. The CDR3 loop spans 16 amino acids.

The genes are TRBV3-1 (or the pseudogene TRBV3-2) and TRBJ1-2, with D tentatively TRBD1 (6 bases). The CDR3 totals 13 residues. V gave up 7 bases and J gave up 0 bases, with 9 bases separating them. CDR1 is LGHDT and CDR2 is YNNKEL in the germline V gene (reference sequence). The DNA for the CDR3 is TGTGCCAGCACCGGACAGACTAACTATGGCTACACCTTC. It yields the protein CASTGQTNYGYTF.

This clone has a single count. The V and J genes are TRBV5-5 and TRBJ1-2; D may be TRBD1 (5 bases). Germline assignment: CDR1 SGHKS and CDR2 YYEKEE (reference sequence). Trimming took 0 bases from V and 7 from J, leaving 16 bases between them. The CDR3 is made up of 15 amino acids. This CDR3 is CASSLEAGRSLGYTF. DNA for the CDR3: TGTGCCAGCAGCTTGGAGGCAGGGAGGTCGCTTGGCTACACCTTC.

The chain joins TRBV19 to TRBJ1-5; 7 bases line up with TRBD1. The V gene's germline CDR1 is LNHDA and CDR2 SQIVND (reference sequence). The CDR3 consists of 17 residues. With 0 bases clipped from V and 0 bases from J, the junction kept 5 bases outside the gene matches. CDR3 DNA: TGTGCCAGTAGTATAGAAATGGGGACAGATAGCAATCAGCCCCAGCATTTT. The encoded protein is CASSIEMGTDSNQPQHF.